This TCR beta chain was recorded in a study of blood T cell repertoires in COVID-19. CDR1 WSHSY and CDR2 SAAADI come from the germline V gene. The CDR3 is 17 amino acids. V trimming: 11 bases; J trimming: 0 bases; junction bases outside the gene matches: 11. Only in-frame clones appear in the TCRdb table, and some are missing; sequencing was by immunoSEQ multiplex PCR. The sample consists of tens of thousands of clones, 91% of them appearing once. This sequence originates from a woman between 45 and 60 years old in a cohort sampled during active COVID-19. The chain links TRBV10-2 to TRBJ2-3; 13 bases align to TRBD2. The material sequenced was peripheral blood. The CDR3 region is CAACPTSGGGSTDTQYF. The CDR3, as DNA: TGCGCCGCCTGCCCCACTAGCGGGGGGGGGAGCACAGATACGCAGTATTTT.